This record looks at one T cell receptor beta chain sequence and its context. The data derive from a study of blood T cell repertoires in COVID-19. The wider study: Acute and convalescent COVID-19 specimens originated in the United States, Italy and Spain.

Trimming shortened V by 6 bases and J by 0 bases, and 12 bases separated the two germline ends. This CDR3 has 15 amino acids. CDR1 and CDR2 from the germline V gene are MNHEY and SVGAGI. TCRdb keeps only in-frame clones here, not all; method: immunoSEQ multiplex PCR. The sample includes approximately 280,000 clones, around 85% of them seen just once. The receptor was derived from a woman aged 50 to 60 who had recovered from COVID-19. Sequences were obtained from PBMCs or T cells enriched from blood (not recorded which). The gene calls are TRBV6-5 and TRBJ1-5; D is uncertain. For the CDR3, the DNA is TGTGCCAGCAGCCGCCTTGCAGTTAGCAATCAGCCCCAGCATTTT. Amino acid sequence: CASSRLAVSNQPQHF.